Sequencing of this T cell receptor (beta chain) was carried out in a study of blood T cells in healthy people across ages. The use of a sample-barcoded 5' primer and a J-beta primer mix characterized a second PCR of roughly 6 to 11 cycles. TCRdb redid the calling of the 5' RACE reads with MiXCR, one entry per CDR3 protein. The sample shows 980,000 or so distinct CDR3 sequences, under 50% of them seen only once. CDR3 size: 14 residues. The germline V gene encodes CDR1 ENHRY and CDR2 SYGVKD. Trimming at V came to 2 bases and at J to 2 bases, leaving 3 bases not matched to a gene. This TCR was sampled from a man aged 30 to 45 in good health. Input material: blood. V gene TRBV10-3 combines with J gene TRBJ2-7; 7 positions agree with TRBD1. CDR3 region: CAISEGDSPYEQYF. The CDR3 DNA follows: TGTGCCATCAGTGAGGGGGACAGCCCCTACGAGCAGTACTTC.